The 29 T cell receptor beta chains below come from one sample, sequenced in a study of CD8+ T cells in alopecia areata. Treatment denoted: oral pan-JAK inhibitor, 5-10 mg twice daily. Reverse transcribed after extraction, RNA yielded cDNA as the sequencing template. Using immunoSEQ multiplex PCR, the repertoire was profiled, and TCRdb retains in-frame clones only, with some absent. Found here are under 200,000 clones, 55% to 75% of them singletons; the top ten hold around 14%. The material sequenced was CD4+ T cells sorted from blood, taken at week 24, from a patient treated with tofacitinib. The source of these receptors is a human donor with alopecia areata.

This chain links TRBV4-1 with TRBJ2-5, with D perhaps TRBD2 (5 bases). This CDR3 comprises 17 residues. V was trimmed by 2 bases and J by 5 bases, leaving 21 bases between them. Germline assignment: CDR1 MGHRA and CDR2 YSYEKL. The CDR3 DNA follows: TGCGCCAGCAGCCAACCAACCCTGGGTAGAGGGTTCGAGACCCAGTACTTC. Amino acids: CASSQPTLGRGFETQYF.

Only one count was recorded for this clone. The rearrangement joins TRBV30 to TRBJ1-1; the D is unclear. Between the trimmed V and J ends, which lost 4 bases and 5 bases, there was a span of 11 bases. The CDR3 length is 12 residues. CDR1 is GTSNPN and CDR2 is SVGIG in the germline V gene (reference sequence). CDR3 in DNA: TGTGCCTGGAACCGGGCCAGAACTGAAGCTTTCTTT. It encodes CAWNRARTEAFF.

The J gene is TRBJ2-6, the V gene TRBV11-2; D gene unclear. The germline gives CDR1 SGHAT, CDR2 FQNNGV. V lost 1 base and J 2 bases, leaving 6 bases between the germline ends. The CDR3 is 15 residues long. The CDR3, as DNA: TGTGCCAGCAGCTTAGCTTCGACTGGGGCCAACGTCCTGACTTTC. Its protein is CASSLASTGANVLTF.

This chain uses TRBV6-5 with TRBJ1-4; no reliable D call. The CDR3 extends over 15 amino acids. Germline lookup yields CDR1 MNHEY and CDR2 SVGAGI. V lost 0 bases to trimming and J lost 2 bases, with 7 bases between them. The CDR3 DNA reads as TGTGCCAGCAGTTACTCGTGGGGTACTAATGAAAAACTGTTTTTT. Protein sequence: CASSYSWGTNEKLFF.

This clone was observed a single time. The rearrangement uses TRBV19 and TRBJ1-1; D unclear. V lost 6 bases to trimming and J lost 6 bases, with 14 bases between them. This CDR3 contains 13 residues. The V gene's germline CDR1 is LNHDA and CDR2 SQIVND (reference sequence). CDR3 coding DNA: TGTGCCAGTAGGACCGGATTAGGGTCTGAAGCTTTCTTT. Amino acid sequence: CASRTGLGSEAFF.

V and J are TRBV29-1 and TRBJ1-1, with TRBD1 matching over 9 bases. V lost 4 bases, J lost 6 bases, and 6 bases stayed unmatched. CDR1 and CDR2 (germline): SQVTM, ANQGSEA. The CDR3 consists of 13 residues. In nucleotides, the CDR3 is TGCAGCGTTGTAGGACAGGGGATGTCTGAAGCTTTCTTT. Translated: CSVVGQGMSEAFF.

The chain combines TRBV6-5 with TRBJ2-7; D is unresolved. Germline CDR1 reads MNHEY; CDR2 reads SVGAGI. The length of the CDR3 is 11 residues. Trimming took 2 bases from V and 7 from J, leaving 6 bases between them. CDR3 in DNA: TGTGCCAGCAGTTACATGAGGGAGCAGTACTTC. Translating gives CASSYMREQYF.

CDR3 in DNA: TGCGCCAGCAGACCGACAGGGGACTCTGGGGCCAACGTCCTGACTTTC. Its protein product is CASRPTGDSGANVLTF. The V call is TRBV5-1, the J call TRBJ2-6; 8 positions agree with TRBD1. The CDR3 runs to 16 residues. V shed 5 bases, J shed 0 bases, and the junction held 4 bases outside the gene matches. Looked up from germline, CDR1 is SGHRS and CDR2 is YFSETQ.

The chain has TRBV27 and TRBJ1-5, with D possibly TRBD1 on 5 matching bases. With 2 bases removed from V and 7 bases from J, the gap between germline ends came to 15 bases. Germline lookup yields CDR1 MNHEY and CDR2 SMNVEV (reference sequence). The CDR3 sequence is 15 residues long. The CDR3 bases are TGTGCCAGCAGTTTACGGCACCCAGACAGCCAGCCCCAGCATTTT. This codes for CASSLRHPDSQPQHF.

This clone has a count of ten or more. This chain links TRBV28 with TRBJ1-2; a weak D match, TRBD1 (5 bases). The germline V and J ends were trimmed by 6 bases and 3 bases, with 14 bases remaining between them. The CDR3 runs 14 residues. CDR1 MDHEN and CDR2 SYDVKM come from the germline V gene. Here the CDR3 DNA reads TGTGCCAGCAGAAGGACAAGCGGTGACTATGGCTACACCTTC. Protein sequence: CASRRTSGDYGYTF.

This clone occurred a few times. The gene calls are TRBV10-3 and TRBJ2-7; 10 nucleotides line up with TRBD1. This CDR3 spans 14 amino acids. V trimming: 6 bases; J trimming: 1 base; junction bases outside the gene matches: 3. Per the germline V gene, CDR1 is ENHRY and CDR2 is SYGVKD. CDR3 sequence: CAISGTGVSYEQYF. The DNA for the CDR3 is TGTGCCATCAGCGGGACAGGGGTATCCTACGAGCAGTACTTC.

In nucleotides, the CDR3 is TGTGCCAGCAGTTCCACCGGGACAGGGGGCTTCTACGAGCAGTACTTC. This codes for CASSSTGTGGFYEQYF. The rearrangement joins TRBV6-5 to TRBJ2-7; 12 nucleotides agree with TRBD1. The CDR3 sequence is 16 residues long. The J segment lost 3 bases and the V segment lost 4 bases, leaving 7 bases of the junction unmatched. CDR1 and CDR2 (germline): MNHEY, SVGAGI.

This chain links TRBV2 with TRBJ1-1; D is undetermined. V lost 5 bases to trimming and J lost 9 bases, with 16 bases between them. CDR1 is SNHLY and CDR2 is FYNNEI in the germline V gene. CDR3 length: 13 amino acids. The CDR3: CASSIATEIKAFF. CDR3 nucleotides: TGTGCCAGCAGTATAGCGACGGAAATTAAAGCTTTCTTT.

The chain joins TRBV19 to TRBJ1-2, with a weak D call TRBD1 (6 bases). CDR3 length equals 12 residues. V lost 4 bases and J lost 3, with 6 bases in between. Germline CDR1 LNHDA, CDR2 SQIVND (reference sequence). The CDR3 nucleotides read TGTGCCAGTAGTACAGGGGACTATGGCTACACCTTC. Protein: CASSTGDYGYTF.

V gene TRBV2 combines with J gene TRBJ1-1, with D hard to call. The CDR3 totals 13 residues. Trimming left V 3 bases short and J 5 bases short, with 10 bases between. Per the germline V gene, CDR1 is SNHLY and CDR2 is FYNNEI. CDR3 sequence: CASSDRGGTEAFF. The CDR3 nucleotides read TGTGCCAGCAGTGACCGGGGTGGGACTGAAGCTTTCTTT.

The sample holds a few counts of this clone. The rearrangement uses TRBV4-1 and TRBJ2-5; 9 nucleotides match TRBD1. Trimming took 4 bases from V and 5 from J; bases not matched to a gene: 8. The CDR3 loop spans 15 amino acids. CDR1 is MGHRA and CDR2 is YSYEKL in the germline V gene. The CDR3: CASSLSGQGMETQYF. The CDR3 coding sequence is TGCGCCAGCAGCCTATCAGGACAGGGGATGGAGACCCAGTACTTC.

V gene TRBV15 combines with J gene TRBJ2-2; D gene ambiguous. V dropped 9 bases and J dropped 5 bases, with 7 bases sitting between them. The CDR3 consists of 11 residues. Germline V gene sequence: CDR1 LNHNV, CDR2 YYDKDF (reference sequence). The CDR3 loop is CATSLTGELFF. CDR3 bases: TGTGCCACAAGCTTAACCGGGGAGCTGTTTTTT.

The CDR3 reads CASSYSPDRSYEQYF. The CDR3 DNA is TGTGCCAGCAGTTACTCCCCCGACAGGTCCTACGAGCAGTACTTC. V usage is TRBV6-5 and J usage is TRBJ2-7; a weak D match, TRBD1 (6 bases). The V gene lost 0 bases and the J gene lost 1 base, with 10 bases spanning the gap. Germline CDR1 is MNHEY and CDR2 is SVGAGI. CDR3 size: 15 residues.

This sequence joins TRBV5-1 and TRBJ1-2; 9 nucleotides align to TRBD1. Germline loops: CDR1 SGHRS, CDR2 YFSETQ. The CDR3 sequence is 16 residues long. After removal of 2 bases from V and 3 bases from J, the junction contained 8 bases not matched to a gene. CDR3 nucleotide sequence: TGCGCCAGCAGCTTTCCCAAGGGACAGGGTGACTATGGCTACACCTTC. It encodes CASSFPKGQGDYGYTF.

This chain links TRBV6-5 with TRBJ2-5; TRBD2 aligns across 11 bases. Germline V gene sequence: CDR1 MNHEY, CDR2 SVGAGI. This CDR3 contains 15 residues. J gave up 5 bases and V 0 bases, and 2 bases lay outside the gene matches. The CDR3, as DNA: TGTGCCAGCAGTTACTCGACTAGCGGGGCGGAGACCCAGTACTTC. It specifies CASSYSTSGAETQYF.

This clone was seen a handful of times. The V gene is TRBV2, the J gene TRBJ1-1; D is uncertain. CDR3 length equals 13 residues. V lost 6 bases and J lost 3, with 11 bases in between. Germline V gene lookup returns CDR1 SNHLY and CDR2 FYNNEI. Here the CDR3 reads CASRENQDTEAFF. The CDR3 coding sequence is TGTGCCAGCAGAGAAAACCAGGACACTGAAGCTTTCTTT.

V usage is TRBV25-1 and J usage is TRBJ2-7; D is tentatively TRBD1 or TRBD2 (6 bases each). The germline V and J ends were trimmed by 1 base and 4 bases, with 14 bases remaining between them. Germline lookup yields CDR1 MGHDK and CDR2 SYGVNS. The CDR3 totals 15 residues. The CDR3 spells CASSEWGARTYEQYF. The CDR3 region has the DNA TGTGCCAGCAGTGAATGGGGGGCGCGTACTTACGAGCAGTACTTC.

Notes on this clone: The identical CDR3 is also encoded by other nucleotide sequences in the sample. The V and J genes are TRBV5-1 and TRBJ2-5, with a weak D call TRBD1 (6 bases). V shed 2 bases and J shed 4 bases, with 9 bases lying between them. The CDR3 sequence is 13 residues long. CDR1 is SGHRS, CDR2 YFSETQ, per germline. The CDR3 DNA reads as TGCGCCAGCAGCTTCCGCAGGGGAGAGACCCAGTACTTC. Amino acid sequence: CASSFRRGETQYF.

CDR3: CASSQVGQPQHF. The CDR3 coding sequence is TGTGCCAGCAGCCAAGTGGGTCAGCCCCAGCATTTT. The chain uses TRBV4-2 and TRBJ1-5; no firm D call. CDR3 length equals 12 residues. Deletions cut 1 base from V and 6 bases from J, with 4 bases between. Germline V gene sequence: CDR1 LGHNA, CDR2 YNFKEQ.

This clone was seen a handful of times. This sequence joins TRBV29-1 and TRBJ2-2; weak D call: TRBD1 (8 bases). The CDR3 is made up of 14 amino acids. Germline CDR1 and CDR2: SQVTM and ANQGSEA. V dropped 3 bases and J dropped 5 bases, with 13 bases sitting between them. The CDR3 bases are TGCAGCGTTGAGGAACAGGGGGGGACCGGGGAGCTGTTTTTT. This encodes CSVEEQGGTGELFF.

V gene TRBV29-1 combines with J gene TRBJ1-1; D uncertain. V dropped 4 bases and J dropped 3 bases, with 12 bases sitting between them. CDR1 and CDR2 from the germline V gene are SQVTM and ANQGSEA. The CDR3 has 13 amino acids. CDR3 amino acids: CSVGKGWDTEAFF. DNA for the CDR3: TGCAGCGTTGGAAAGGGATGGGACACTGAAGCTTTCTTT.

The CDR3, as DNA: TGCAGCGTTGATGGGGGTTGGAGCTCTGGGGCCAACGTCCTGACTTTC. It translates to CSVDGGWSSGANVLTF. The gene calls are TRBV29-1 and TRBJ2-6, with D possibly being TRBD1 or TRBD2 (5 bases each). The CDR3 is 16 residues long. Trimming pared 3 bases from V and 0 bases from J, leaving 12 bases between. Germline loops: CDR1 SQVTM, CDR2 ANQGSEA. The full variable domain, in which reference TRBV29-1 and TRBJ2-6 provide the parts outside the CDR3, is SAVISQKPSRDICQRGTSLTIQCQVDSQVTMMFWYRQQPGQSLTLIATANQGSEATYESGFVIDKFPISRPNLTFSTLTVSNMSPEDSSIYLCSVDGGWSSGANVLTFGAGSRLTVL.

This chain connects TRBV5-6 to TRBJ2-5, with D tentatively TRBD1 (5 bases). This CDR3 spans 13 amino acids. Germline CDR1 and CDR2: SGHDT and YYEEEE. V lost 0 bases, J lost 2 bases, and 5 bases lay in between. The DNA for the CDR3 is TGTGCCAGCAGCTTGGGACAGCAAGAGACCCAGTACTTC. As protein: CASSLGQQETQYF.

The chain recombines TRBV6-5 with TRBJ1-1, with D uncertain. V shed 0 bases and J shed 6 bases, with 8 bases lying between them. CDR1 and CDR2 from the germline V gene are MNHEY and SVGAGI. The CDR3 has 13 residues. The CDR3 here is CASSYSRESEAFF. For the CDR3, the DNA is TGTGCCAGCAGTTACTCTCGGGAATCTGAAGCTTTCTTT.